Sequencing of this T cell receptor (beta chain) was carried out in a study of shared clonotypes between healthy human individuals. Produced via immunoSEQ multiplex PCR; TCRdb's table is partial and in-frame only. The top ten clones hold 0.35% to 0.5% of a sample with approximately 2.3 million clones, 90% to 95% of them seen once. This CDR3 has 14 residues. V trimming: 5 bases; J trimming: 3 bases; junction bases outside the gene matches: 3. The V gene's germline CDR1 is WSHSY and CDR2 SAAADI. The sequence derives from a man between 18 and 29 years old in good health. Some clones in this sample may be carry-over from other donors' samples. The chain carries TRBV10-2 and TRBJ2-3, with 9 bases identical to TRBD2. Sequencing was performed on naive CD4+ T cells from PBMCs. Noted subset: CD45RA+ positively selected. CDR3 protein: CASSIAGATDTQYF. CDR3 bases: TGCGCCAGCAGTATAGCGGGAGCTACAGATACGCAGTATTTT.